This T cell receptor (beta chain) was retrieved from a study of siplizumab effects on memory and regulatory T cells. Data came from immunoSEQ multiplex PCR; TCRdb stores just in-frame clones and leaves some out. This sample has 100,000 or so clones, with 92% found just once. CDR3 length equals 13 residues. Per the germline V gene, CDR1 is SGHNT and CDR2 is YYREEE (reference sequence). The V and J ends lost 2 bases and 5 bases respectively, with 10 bases between them. This clone appeared a few times. Its specificity is unknown. Study-level results: Relative to controls at 25% to 30%, mappable alloreactive CD4+ clones exhibited a mean Treg-derived proportion of less than 70% with siplizumab. Researchers did not confirm the suppressive function of proliferating Tregs from siplizumab cultures. No more than a minor fraction of alloreactive clones could be traced back to unstimulated subsets. Siplizumab produced a significant reduction in alloreactive sequences that were traceable to unstimulated CD4+ memory cells.

The receptor comes from a human donor in good health. The rearrangement links TRBV5-4 to TRBJ1-1; D uncertain. The sequencing input was non-Treg CD4+ T cells sorted from blood. As DNA, the CDR3 is TGTGCCAGCAGCTTCAAGGAGGAGACTGAAGCTTTCTTT. This gives the protein CASSFKEETEAFF.